This passage covers 18 T cell receptor beta chains from one sample sequenced in a study of T cell repertoires in cytomegalovirus infection. Each CDR3 protein is one row after TCRdb ran MiXCR on the reads. There are about 530,000 distinct CDR3 sequences in the sample; about 26% occur only once, and roughly 13% lies in the top ten. Sequencing was done on a sample of PBMCs. The receptors come from a human donor in good health (CMV status not recorded). Some clones in this sample may be carry-over from other donors' samples.

This clonotype was counted between two and nine times. V and J are TRBV6-9 and TRBJ2-2; D gene unclear. The CDR3 has 14 amino acids. The V end was cut by 5 bases, the J end by 3 bases, with 10 bases between. Germline V gives CDR1 MNHGY, CDR2 SVAAGI. In nucleotides, the CDR3 is TGTGCCAGCAGTGTTGGCAGTTACACCGGGGAGCTGTTTTTT. Protein product: CASSVGSYTGELFF.

This clonotype has a handful of counts. J is TRBJ2-7 and V is TRBV7-9, with D maybe TRBD2 (5 bases). Germline V gives CDR1 SEHNR, CDR2 FQNEAQ (reference sequence). V lost 5 bases and J lost 5, with 10 bases in between. The CDR3 loop spans 12 amino acids. Here the CDR3 DNA reads TGTGCCAGCAGCAGACTAAGCGACGAGCAGTACTTC. This translates into CASSRLSDEQYF.

This chain joins TRBV19 and TRBJ2-3; D may be TRBD2 (6 bases). CDR1 LNHDA and CDR2 SQIVND come from the germline V gene (reference sequence). V was pared by 3 bases and J by 0 bases, with 10 bases between. The CDR3 totals 15 residues. CDR3 DNA sequence: TGTGCCAGTAGTATTAGCGGTACTAGCACAGATACGCAGTATTTT. Encoded protein: CASSISGTSTDTQYF.

This chain links TRBV7-2 with TRBJ2-5; D unclear. The CDR3 is made up of 15 amino acids. V dropped 0 bases and J dropped 0 bases, with 8 bases sitting between them. CDR1 SGHTA and CDR2 FQGNSA come from the germline V gene. The CDR3, as DNA: TGTGCCAGCAGCTTAGCCGTCGGGTACCAAGAGACCCAGTACTTC. As protein: CASSLAVGYQETQYF.

This rearrangement joins TRBV25-1 to TRBJ1-1; TRBD1 might be the D (6 bases). The V gene lost 2 bases and the J gene lost 2 bases, with 12 bases spanning the gap. Germline V gives CDR1 MGHDK, CDR2 SYGVNS. The CDR3 is 15 residues long. CDR3 in DNA: TGTGCCAGCAGTGAAGACGGGGGGCTTAACACTGAAGCTTTCTTT. Residues: CASSEDGGLNTEAFF.

CDR3 nucleotide sequence: TGTGCCAGCAGTTACTCAATTCGGGACAGAAAGTACGAGCAGTACGTC. Translated, it gives CASSYSIRDRKYEQYV. The chain has TRBV6-2 or TRBV6-3 and TRBJ2-7; 7 positions match TRBD1. V lost 0 bases, J lost 4 bases, and 9 bases stayed unmatched. Germline CDR1 MNHEY, CDR2 SVGEGT. There are 16 residues in the CDR3.

This clonotype was seen only a few times. The gene calls are TRBV12-3 or TRBV12-4 and TRBJ2-7; D is unclear. The length of the CDR3 is 13 residues. V was trimmed by 2 bases and J by 3 bases, leaving 8 bases between them. The CDR3 loop reads CASSLTGNYEQYF. The CDR3 DNA sequence: TGTGCCAGCAGTTTAACCGGAAACTACGAGCAGTACTTC.

The chain employs TRBV28 and TRBJ1-4; 7 nucleotides align to TRBD1. Unmatched junction bases numbered 6, after V lost 8 bases and J lost 3 bases. The CDR3 has 14 amino acids. The germline gives CDR1 MDHEN, CDR2 SYDVKM. The CDR3 nucleotides are TGTGCCAGCCTTTCGGGACAGTCTAATGAAAAACTGTTTTTT. Encoded protein: CASLSGQSNEKLFF.

J is TRBJ1-2 and V is TRBV5-1, with D possibly matching TRBD1 (5 bases). The CDR3 extends over 14 amino acids. CDR1 and CDR2 from the germline V gene are SGHRS and YFSETQ. Trimming cost V 3 bases and J 4 bases, with 13 bases left between them. CDR3 nucleotides: TGCGCCAGCAGCTACAGCCCACAGGCCTATGGCTACACCTTC. This translates into CASSYSPQAYGYTF.

In its sample, this clonotype was seen a few times. V is TRBV7-2 and J is TRBJ2-3, with D maybe TRBD2 (5 bases). Deletions cut 5 bases from V and 6 bases from J, with 18 bases between. The CDR3 has 15 residues. Looked up from germline, CDR1 is SGHTA and CDR2 is FQGNSA. The CDR3 DNA is TGTGCCAGCAGCCAAGCGGACTCAAGAGGGGATACGCAGTATTTT. Encoded protein: CASSQADSRGDTQYF.

The chain joins TRBV7-9 to TRBJ1-4; the D is unclear. V lost 3 bases, J lost 1 base, and 9 bases lay in between. Germline CDR1 reads SEHNR; CDR2 reads FQNEAQ (reference sequence). The CDR3 sequence is 15 residues long. The CDR3 DNA reads TGTGCCAGCAGCTTCGAGGCCCTAACTAATGAAAAACTGTTTTTT. Translation gives CASSFEALTNEKLFF.

This chain joins TRBV19 and TRBJ2-7; D is ambiguous. Trimming took 5 bases from V and 4 from J, leaving 15 bases between them. The germline CDR1 and CDR2 sequences are LNHDA and SQIVND (reference sequence). The CDR3 totals 14 residues. For the CDR3, the DNA is TGTGCCAGTAGTGGTCTAAATGTACCGTACGAGCAGTACTTC. It codes for CASSGLNVPYEQYF.

The rearrangement joins TRBV7-9 to TRBJ2-7; 7 positions agree with TRBD2. Germline assignment: CDR1 SEHNR and CDR2 FQNEAQ (reference sequence). V dropped 2 bases and J dropped 5; count of bases not matched to a gene: 3. The CDR3 spans 13 residues. The CDR3 bases are TGTGCCAGCAGCTTACGGGGGGACCACGAGCAGTACGTC. As protein: CASSLRGDHEQYV.

The chain links TRBV19 to TRBJ1-1; 7 nucleotides align to TRBD1. The J segment lost 1 base and the V segment lost 7 bases, leaving 15 bases of the junction unmatched. CDR3 length: 17 amino acids. Germline loops: CDR1 LNHDA, CDR2 SQIVND (reference sequence). CDR3 region: CASTLMIGNRGNTEAFF. The CDR3 DNA reads as TGTGCCAGTACCTTAATGATCGGGAACAGGGGGAACACTGAAGCTTTCTTT.

CDR3 coding DNA: TGTGCCAGCAGCCAACAGGGTTGGAATCAGCCCCAGCATTTT. Translated: CASSQQGWNQPQHF. This sequence joins TRBV6-2 or TRBV6-3 and TRBJ1-5, with D perhaps TRBD1 (6 bases). This CDR3 region has 14 residues. The germline V gene has CDR1 MNHEY and CDR2 SVGEGT. V was cut by 6 bases and J by 4 bases, with 13 bases left in between.

V and J are TRBV30 and TRBJ2-1; D is unclear. Germline V lookup: CDR1 GTSNPN, CDR2 SVGIG (reference sequence). Trimming removed 1 base from V and 2 bases from J, with 6 bases in between. The CDR3 has 13 amino acids. The CDR3, as DNA: TGTGCCTGGAGTGGAACTACCTACAATGAGCAGTTCTTC. Encoded protein: CAWSGTTYNEQFF.

The chain couples TRBV12-3 or TRBV12-4 to TRBJ2-1; D is perhaps TRBD2 (6 bases). V was cut by 2 bases and J by 0 bases, with 14 bases left in between. CDR3 length: 17 amino acids. In nucleotides, the CDR3 is TGTGCCAGCAGTTTATCCCTTATCGGGAGCTCCTACAATGAGCAGTTCTTC. Encoded protein: CASSLSLIGSSYNEQFF.

In this sample, this clonotype turned up a few times. This chain connects TRBV6-2 or TRBV6-3 to TRBJ2-7; tentatively, D is TRBD2 (6 bases). The germline gives CDR1 MNHEY, CDR2 SVGEGT. This CDR3 is 13 amino acids long. V was trimmed by 5 bases and J by 2 bases, leaving 10 bases between them. The CDR3 loop reads CASSAGRTYEQYV. DNA for the CDR3: TGTGCCAGCAGTGCGGGACGGACCTACGAGCAGTACGTC.